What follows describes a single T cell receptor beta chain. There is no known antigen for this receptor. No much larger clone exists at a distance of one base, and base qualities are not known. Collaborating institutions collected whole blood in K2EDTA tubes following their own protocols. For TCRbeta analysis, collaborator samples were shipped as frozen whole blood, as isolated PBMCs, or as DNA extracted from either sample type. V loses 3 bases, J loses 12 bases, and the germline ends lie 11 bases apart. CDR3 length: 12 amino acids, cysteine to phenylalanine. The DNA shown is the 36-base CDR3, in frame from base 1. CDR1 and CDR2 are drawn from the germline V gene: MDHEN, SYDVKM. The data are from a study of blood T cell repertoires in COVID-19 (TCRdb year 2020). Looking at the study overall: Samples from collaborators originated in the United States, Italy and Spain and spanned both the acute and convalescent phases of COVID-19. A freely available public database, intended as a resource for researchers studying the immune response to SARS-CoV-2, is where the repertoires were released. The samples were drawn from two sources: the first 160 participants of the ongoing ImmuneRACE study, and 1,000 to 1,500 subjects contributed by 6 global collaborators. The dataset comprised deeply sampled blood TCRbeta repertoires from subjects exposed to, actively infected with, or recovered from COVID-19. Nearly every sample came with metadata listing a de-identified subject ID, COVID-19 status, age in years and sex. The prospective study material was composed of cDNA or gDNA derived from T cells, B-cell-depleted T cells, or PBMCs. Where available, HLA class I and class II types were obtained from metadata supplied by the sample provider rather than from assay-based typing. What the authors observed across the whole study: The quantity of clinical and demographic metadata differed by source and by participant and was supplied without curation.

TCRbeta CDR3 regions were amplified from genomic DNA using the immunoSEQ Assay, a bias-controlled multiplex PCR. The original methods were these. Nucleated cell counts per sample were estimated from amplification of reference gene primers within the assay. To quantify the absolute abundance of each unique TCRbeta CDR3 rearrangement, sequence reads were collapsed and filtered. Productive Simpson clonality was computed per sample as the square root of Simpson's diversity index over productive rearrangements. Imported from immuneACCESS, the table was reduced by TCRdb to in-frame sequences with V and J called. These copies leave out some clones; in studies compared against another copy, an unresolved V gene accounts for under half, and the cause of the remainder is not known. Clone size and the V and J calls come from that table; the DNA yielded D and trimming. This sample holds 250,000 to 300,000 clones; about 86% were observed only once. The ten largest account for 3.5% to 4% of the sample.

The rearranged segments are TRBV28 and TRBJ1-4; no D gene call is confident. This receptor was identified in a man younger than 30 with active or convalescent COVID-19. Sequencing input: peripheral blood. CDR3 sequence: CASSFGLVELFF. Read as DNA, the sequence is TGTGCCAGCAGTTTCGGGTTAGTGGAACTGTTTTTT.